This TCR beta chain is from a study of cytomegalovirus exposure and HLA in healthy donors. General study results and limits: Because they were indistinguishable, some V segments, including TRBV6-2 and TRBV6-3, were excluded. Reportedly, TCR beta sequences accurately predicted HLA-A and HLA-B alleles in most subjects. Immune exposure data for these donors was limited to CMV serostatus. V- and J-gene trimming of TCR beta was linked (in a later analysis) to a missense DCLRE1C variant.

PCR employed 60 Vbeta and 13 Jbeta primers. The method was immunoSEQ multiplex PCR; TCRdb's version includes in-frame clones alone and lacks a portion of them. Among under 150,000 clones listed, 8.9% were seen once. This clone turned up a few times. Its antigen remains unknown. The trim removed 8 bases at V and 9 bases at J, leaving 6 bases unmatched. The germline V gene encodes CDR1 LNHDA and CDR2 SQIVND (reference sequence). The CDR3 is 12 residues long. V gene TRBV19 combines with J gene TRBJ1-5, with 8 positions matching TRBD1. The sequencing sample was made of PBMCs. The sequence came from a middle-aged woman in good health and CMV-seropositive. The CDR3 coding sequence is TGTGCCAGTGGACAGGGCCCGGGGCCCCAGCATTTT. Its translation is CASGQGPGPQHF.